Presented here are 26 T cell receptor beta chains from one specimen sequenced in a study of CD8 T cells in ankylosing spondylitis. TCRdb ran MiXCR on the 5' RACE reads and lists one entry per CDR3 protein. The data contain 450,000 to 550,000 distinct CDR3 sequences, roughly 5.3% of them singletons. These receptors' targets are unknown. The study, taken as a whole, reports: The study identified a TCR beta motif of roughly eight highly homologous variants that appeared characteristic of ankylosing spondylitis blood.

The sample comprised blood, either unsorted or a sorted T cell fraction (not recorded which). The receptors were sampled from a male donor with ankylosing spondylitis.

In its sample, this clonotype was seen a few times. This rearrangement joins TRBV6-5 to TRBJ2-3, with 7 positions matching TRBD2. CDR1 and CDR2 (germline): MNHEY, SVGAGI. The CDR3 is 17 residues long. The V segment lost 4 bases and the J segment 4 bases; nucleotides outside the gene matches: 14. The CDR3 protein is CASSSRSGGGLPDTQYF. The CDR3 coding sequence is TGTGCCAGCAGTTCACGTTCTGGGGGAGGGCTTCCAGATACGCAGTATTTT.

There are many counts of this clonotype. This sequence joins TRBV7-9 and TRBJ1-4; D is perhaps TRBD1 (5 bases). The CDR3 has 14 residues. From germline, CDR1 is SEHNR and CDR2 FQNEAQ (reference sequence). The V gene lost 7 bases and the J gene lost 8 bases, with 17 bases spanning the gap. CDR3 in DNA: TGTGCCAGCACCCGAGCGGGGGTCGGGGAAAAACTGTTTTTT. Translating it yields CASTRAGVGEKLFF.

This clonotype has at least ten counts. The V gene is TRBV27, the J gene TRBJ1-2, with D uncertain. This CDR3 is 15 amino acids long. V was trimmed by 6 bases and J by 0 bases, leaving 14 bases between them. CDR1 MNHEY and CDR2 SMNVEV come from the germline V gene (reference sequence). As DNA, the CDR3 is TGTGCCAGCAGCCATACGGACCGCCCTAACTATGGCTACACCTTC. Encoded protein: CASSHTDRPNYGYTF.

Many counts were recorded for this clonotype. The chain uses TRBV28 and TRBJ2-7, with 8 bases matching TRBD1. V lost 9 bases, J lost 1 base, and 8 bases stayed unmatched. The CDR3 covers 14 residues. CDR1 and CDR2 (germline): MDHEN, SYDVKM. The CDR3 loop reads CASCGTGRSYEQYF. CDR3 in DNA: TGTGCCAGTTGTGGGACAGGCAGATCCTACGAGCAGTACTTC.

The genes are TRBV20-1 and TRBJ1-3; D remains ambiguous. Trimming took off 1 base at V and 0 bases at J, with 13 bases between the two ends. Germline V gene sequence: CDR1 DFQATT, CDR2 SNEGSKA (reference sequence). The CDR3 is 16 amino acids. CDR3 amino acids: CSARVYSRNSGNTIYF. CDR3 in DNA: TGCAGTGCTAGAGTCTATAGCAGGAACTCTGGAAACACCATATATTTT.

The chain joins TRBV7-9 to TRBJ2-1, with 10 bases that match TRBD2. The length of the CDR3 is 17 residues. J was trimmed by 4 bases and V by 4 bases; bases with no gene match: 10. CDR1 SEHNR and CDR2 FQNEAQ come from the germline V gene (reference sequence). Here the CDR3 reads CASSSAASGRKYNEQFF. CDR3 DNA sequence: TGTGCCAGCAGCTCTGCGGCTAGCGGGAGAAAATACAATGAGCAGTTCTTC. The full variable domain, rest sourced from reference TRBV7-9 and TRBJ2-1, is DTGVSQNPRHKITKRGQNVTFRCDPISEHNRLYWYRQTLGQGPEFLTYFQNEAQLEKSRLLSDRFSAERPKGSFSTLEIQRTEQGDSAMYLCASSSAASGRKYNEQFFGPGTRLTVL.

This clonotype was observed many times. The chain combines TRBV7-2 with TRBJ1-1; no clear D. Trimming stripped 6 bases from V and 3 bases from J, with 11 bases between. Germline assignment: CDR1 SGHTA and CDR2 FQGNSA. The CDR3 contains 13 residues. CDR3 loop: CASSPTVYTEAFF. CDR3 sequence (DNA): TGTGCCAGCAGTCCCACAGTATACACTGAAGCTTTCTTT.

This clonotype occurred many times. The rearrangement joins TRBV6-5 to TRBJ2-7, with D unresolved. CDR1 and CDR2 from the germline V gene are MNHEY and SVGAGI. This CDR3 contains 14 residues. V was trimmed by 0 bases and J by 2 bases, leaving 8 bases between them. Here the CDR3 reads CASSYSISTYEQYF. Here the CDR3 DNA reads TGTGCCAGCAGTTACTCGATCTCGACCTACGAGCAGTACTTC.

This clonotype was counted at least ten times. The chain couples TRBV6-2 or TRBV6-3 to TRBJ2-7, with unresolved D. CDR1 and CDR2 from the germline V gene are MNHEY and SVGEGT. CDR3 length: 16 amino acids. Trimming cost V 6 bases and J 3 bases, with 21 bases left between them. The chain's CDR3 is CASRQPWGNGYYEQYF. As DNA, the CDR3 is TGTGCCAGCAGGCAGCCGTGGGGTAACGGTTACTACGAGCAGTACTTC.

This clonotype was seen ten or more times. The V and J genes are TRBV6-1 and TRBJ2-7; D is uncertain. V gave up 6 bases and J gave up 0 bases, with 15 bases separating them. CDR3 size: 15 residues. Germline CDR1 MNHNS, CDR2 SASEGT. In DNA, the CDR3 is TGTGCCAGCAGCCGTCGTCACCCCGACTCCTACGAGCAGTACTTC. It specifies CASSRRHPDSYEQYF.

This clonotype was seen many times. J is TRBJ2-5 and V is TRBV6-2 or TRBV6-3; 11 positions match TRBD2. The J segment lost 4 bases and the V segment lost 4 bases, leaving 8 bases of the junction unmatched. The germline gives CDR1 MNHEY, CDR2 SVGEGT. The CDR3 totals 16 residues. Here the CDR3 reads CASSFRLAGLGETQYF. The CDR3 DNA is TGTGCCAGCAGTTTCAGACTAGCGGGACTTGGAGAGACCCAGTACTTC.

The table lists this clonotype with many counts. The chain joins TRBV29-1 to TRBJ1-3; a weak D match, TRBD1 (5 bases). The germline V gene encodes CDR1 SQVTM and CDR2 ANQGSEA. V was trimmed by 8 bases and J by 4 bases, leaving 9 bases between them. This CDR3 has 11 amino acids. CDR3 sequence reads: CSTGEGNTIYF. DNA for the CDR3: TGCAGCACGGGGGAAGGAAACACCATATATTTT.

This clonotype came up many times. The chain is built from TRBV7-2 and TRBJ2-1; D not resolved. The CDR3 totals 13 residues. V dropped 0 bases and J dropped 6 bases, with 6 bases sitting between them. Germline loops: CDR1 SGHTA, CDR2 FQGNSA. Here the CDR3 reads CASSLALINEQFF. In nucleotides, the CDR3 is TGTGCCAGCAGCTTAGCGCTTATCAATGAGCAGTTCTTC.

This clonotype was detected many times. CDR3 sequence reads: CASSQDPGAVGNTIYF. Written as DNA, the CDR3 is TGCGCCAGCAGCCAAGATCCGGGGGCAGTGGGAAACACCATATATTTT. This sequence joins TRBV4-3 and TRBJ1-3; tentatively, D is TRBD1 (6 bases). The CDR3 covers 16 residues. Germline loops: CDR1 LGHNA, CDR2 YSLEER. The V and J ends lost 0 bases and 4 bases respectively, with 13 bases between them.

This chain uses TRBV6-1 with TRBJ1-1; 8 nucleotides agree with TRBD1. Germline-derived CDR1 and CDR2 are MNHNS and SASEGT. This CDR3 is built from 13 residues. Trimming removed 8 bases from V and 3 bases from J; junction bases left unmatched: 5. For the CDR3, the DNA is TGTGCCAGCGTGCAGGGGGCGCACACTGAAGCTTTCTTT. It specifies CASVQGAHTEAFF.

This clonotype has at least ten counts. CDR3 residues: CASVSDRLGHEQFF. In nucleotides, the CDR3 is TGTGCCAGCGTTTCGGATAGACTGGGGCATGAGCAGTTCTTC. The V gene is TRBV25-1, the J gene TRBJ2-1, with a weak D call TRBD1 (5 bases). This CDR3 is 14 amino acids long. Trimming stripped 8 bases from V and 8 bases from J, with 19 bases between. Germline assignment: CDR1 MGHDK and CDR2 SYGVNS.

At least ten counts were recorded for this clonotype. V is TRBV12-3 or TRBV12-4 and J is TRBJ2-7; D not resolved. The CDR3 loop spans 13 amino acids. V was clipped by 5 bases and J by 3 bases, with 11 bases between them. The CDR3, as DNA: TGTGCCAGCAGTAGACAAACCTACTACGAGCAGTACTTC. This encodes CASSRQTYYEQYF.

This clonotype has a count of ten or more. J is TRBJ2-3 and V is TRBV20-1, with a weak D call TRBD2 (6 bases). CDR1 and CDR2 (germline): DFQATT, SNEGSKA (reference sequence). The V and J ends lost 6 bases and 1 base respectively, with 14 bases between them. The CDR3 runs 14 residues. DNA for the CDR3: TGCAGTGCGAGTAGCCCGGGGGGCACAGATACGCAGTATTTT. Protein sequence: CSASSPGGTDTQYF.

CDR3 protein: CASSLGVSGPYEQYF. The CDR3 region has the DNA TGTGCCAGCAGCTTAGGGGTTAGTGGGCCCTACGAGCAGTACTTC. The chain combines TRBV7-9 with TRBJ2-7, with no clear D. The CDR3 spans 15 residues. Germline CDR1 and CDR2: SEHNR and FQNEAQ (reference sequence). V was trimmed by 1 base and J by 2 bases, leaving 12 bases between them. The full variable domain, its missing parts supplied by reference TRBV7-9 and TRBJ2-7, is DTGVSQNPRHKITKRGQNVTFRCDPISEHNRLYWYRQTLGQGPEFLTYFQNEAQLEKSRLLSDRFSAERPKGSFSTLEIQRTEQGDSAMYLCASSLGVSGPYEQYFGPGTRLTVT.

This clonotype was observed many times. The rearrangement uses TRBV5-1 and TRBJ2-3; 7 positions match TRBD1. The CDR3 length is 16 residues. Losses at the gene ends were 4 bases for V and 2 bases for J; bases not matched to a gene: 10. The V gene's germline CDR1 is SGHRS and CDR2 YFSETQ. The CDR3 protein is CASSMGTVGYTDTQYF. CDR3 nucleotide sequence: TGCGCCAGCAGCATGGGGACAGTTGGCTACACAGATACGCAGTATTTT.

In this sample, this clonotype turned up many times. This chain links TRBV27 with TRBJ1-5; possibly TRBD1 for D (6 bases). The germline V and J ends were trimmed by 4 bases and 6 bases, with 10 bases remaining between them. Per germline, CDR1 MNHEY and CDR2 SMNVEV (reference sequence). The CDR3 sequence is 13 residues long. CDR3 protein: CASSSIRGQPQHF. The CDR3 DNA follows: TGTGCCAGCAGTTCAATCAGGGGTCAGCCCCAGCATTTT.

This clonotype has a count of ten or more. The chain combines TRBV7-2 with TRBJ2-3; D unclear. This CDR3 comprises 13 residues. The germline V and J ends were trimmed by 5 bases and 1 base, with 7 bases remaining between them. The germline V gene encodes CDR1 SGHTA and CDR2 FQGNSA. Here the CDR3 DNA reads TGTGCCAGCAGCGCGGTTGGCACAGATACGCAGTATTTT. Amino acid sequence: CASSAVGTDTQYF.

Many counts were recorded for this clonotype. The V call is TRBV6-6, the J call TRBJ1-1; D ambiguous. This CDR3 contains 13 residues. CDR1 is MNHNY and CDR2 is SVGAGI in the germline V gene (reference sequence). V was shortened by 6 bases and J by 3 bases, with 11 bases between the two germline ends. This chain's CDR3 is CASSPDYDTEAFF. For the CDR3, the DNA is TGTGCCAGCAGCCCCGACTACGACACTGAAGCTTTCTTT.

V is TRBV4-2 and J is TRBJ2-5; TRBD2 matches 8 bases. CDR1 is LGHNA, CDR2 YNFKEQ, per germline. Trimming cost V 2 bases and J 2 bases; bases outside gene matches: 7. The CDR3 length is 16 residues. The CDR3 DNA reads as TGTGCCAGCAGCCAATCTCCGGGGGGGCCACAAGAGACCCAGTACTTC. This sequence encodes CASSQSPGGPQETQYF.

This clonotype was recorded at least ten times. V gene TRBV20-1 combines with J gene TRBJ1-2, with D possibly matching TRBD1 (6 bases). V gave up 5 bases and J gave up 4 bases, with 14 bases separating them. The germline gives CDR1 DFQATT, CDR2 SNEGSKA (reference sequence). The length of the CDR3 is 13 residues. As DNA, the CDR3 is TGCAGTGCTCGCGACAGGACCTTCTATGGCTACACCTTC. It specifies CSARDRTFYGYTF.

V gene TRBV20-1 combines with J gene TRBJ2-3; no reliable D call. Germline-derived CDR1 and CDR2 are DFQATT and SNEGSKA (reference sequence). V shed 3 bases and J shed 0 bases, with 10 bases lying between them. This CDR3 is built from 14 residues. The CDR3 DNA sequence: TGCAGTGCTAGGCCTCCTACTAGCACAGATACGCAGTATTTT. It yields the protein CSARPPTSTDTQYF.